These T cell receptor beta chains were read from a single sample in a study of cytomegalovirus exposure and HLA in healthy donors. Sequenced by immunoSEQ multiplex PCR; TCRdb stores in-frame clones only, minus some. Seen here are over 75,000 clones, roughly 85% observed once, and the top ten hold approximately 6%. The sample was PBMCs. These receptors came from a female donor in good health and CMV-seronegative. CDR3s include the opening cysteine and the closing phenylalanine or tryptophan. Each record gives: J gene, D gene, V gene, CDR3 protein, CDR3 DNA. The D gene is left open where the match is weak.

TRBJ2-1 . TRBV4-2 CASSQDGEIPYNEQFF TGTGCCAGCAGCCAAGATGGGGAGATCCCCTACAATGAGCAGTTCTTC
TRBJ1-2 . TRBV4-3 CASSQDRGMGYTF TGCGCCAGCAGCCAAGATCGGGGTATGGGCTACACCTTC
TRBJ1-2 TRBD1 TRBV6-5 CASSPGQGFLGGYTF TGTGCCAGCAGTCCGGGACAGGGTTTTCTCGGGGGCTACACCTTC
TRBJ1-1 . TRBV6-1 CASSEAVGGWDTEAFF TGTGCCAGCAGTGAAGCGGTCGGGGGGTGGGACACTGAAGCTTTCTTT
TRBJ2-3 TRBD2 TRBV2 CASSVGLAGGTDTQYF TGTGCCAGCAGTGTGGGACTAGCGGGGGGCACAGATACGCAGTATTTT
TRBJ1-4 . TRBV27 CASSLAGINEKLFF TGTGCCAGCAGTTTAGCCGGGATTAATGAAAAACTGTTTTTT
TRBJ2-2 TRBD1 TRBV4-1 CASSQAQGAHGPNTGELFF TGCGCCAGCAGCCAAGCGCAGGGGGCGCATGGGCCGAACACCGGGGAGCTGTTTTTT
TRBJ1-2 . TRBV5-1 CASSFGGTNYGYTF TGCGCCAGCAGCTTTGGGGGGACTAACTATGGCTACACCTTC
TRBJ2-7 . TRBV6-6 CATIGSGYEQYF TGTGCCACGATCGGGAGCGGGTACGAGCAGTACTTC
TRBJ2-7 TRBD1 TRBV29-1 CSVRTGGGEQYF TGCAGCGTTCGGACAGGGGGCGGCGAGCAGTACTTC
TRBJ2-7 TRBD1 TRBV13 CASSRDSNDPYEQYF TGTGCCAGCAGCCGGGACAGCAACGACCCCTACGAGCAGTACTTC